The 20 T cell receptor beta chains in this list originate from one sample, sequenced in a study of blood T cells in healthy people across ages. It was with a sample-barcoded 5' primer and a J-beta primer mix that a second PCR of about 6 to 11 cycles was run. One entry per CDR3 protein results from TCRdb running MiXCR on the 5' RACE reads. The table lists hundreds of thousands of distinct CDR3 sequences, 20% to 30% of them singletons. These data were likewise used in another study, on T cells of mothers and their children.

The sample comprised blood. Receptors originate from a boy younger than 18 in good health.

The rearrangement links TRBV3-1 to TRBJ2-3; TRBD1 aligns across 11 bases. Trimming cost V 5 bases and J 3 bases; bases outside gene matches: 4. Germline V CDR1 and CDR2: LGHDT, YNNKEL (reference sequence). This CDR3 spans 15 amino acids. CDR3 nucleotide sequence: TGTGCCAGCAGCTTCCGGGACAGGGGGACAGATACGCAGTATTTT. Amino acid sequence: CASSFRDRGTDTQYF.

The V gene is TRBV12-3 or TRBV12-4, the J gene TRBJ2-5; the D gene could be TRBD1 or TRBD2 (5 bases each). The last part of the DNA fits TRBJ2-7 better; the J call may be wrong. The CDR3 has 16 residues. The CDR3 coding sequence is TGTGCCAGCAGTTTAGTCCGGGACCTAGGGCTATACGAGCAGTACTTC. It specifies CASSLVRDLGLYEQYF.

This clonotype occurred a few times. V and J are TRBV29-1 and TRBJ2-7, with a weak D call TRBD2 (5 bases). Germline V lookup: CDR1 SQVTM, CDR2 ANQGSEA. Deletions cut 4 bases from V and 0 bases from J, with 7 bases between. The CDR3 covers 12 residues. CDR3 loop: CSVARDSYEQYF. DNA for the CDR3: TGCAGCGTTGCCCGGGACTCCTACGAGCAGTACTTC.

The chain joins TRBV28 to TRBJ2-5; no firm D call. The J call may be incorrect, as the DNA end agrees better with TRBJ2-7. Germline values: CDR1 MDHEN, CDR2 SYDVKM. The CDR3 runs 12 residues. The CDR3 DNA sequence: TGTGCCAGCCAGTGGGTCTCCTACGAGCAGTACTTC. Translated, it gives CASQWVSYEQYF.

V and J are TRBV29-1 and TRBJ2-7, with D possibly matching TRBD2 (6 bases). Between the trimmed V and J ends, which lost 8 bases and 2 bases, there was a span of 13 bases. Germline CDR1 reads SQVTM; CDR2 reads ANQGSEA. The CDR3 spans 12 residues. The CDR3 region has the DNA TGCAGCATAAGGGAGGCAGCCTACGAGCAGTACTTC. Translated: CSIREAAYEQYF.

The rearrangement uses TRBV24-1 and TRBJ2-7; weak D call: TRBD1 (5 bases). The CDR3 is 13 residues long. V dropped 9 bases and J dropped 3 bases, with 14 bases sitting between them. Germline CDR1 and CDR2: KGHDR and SFDVKD. CDR3 DNA sequence: TGTGCCACCCCGAAGGGGAATTACTACGAGCAGTACTTC. Translated: CATPKGNYYEQYF.

The CDR3 loop reads CASSPPGRGQTQYF. The CDR3 DNA is TGTGCCAGCAGCCCGCCGGGTAGGGGACAGACCCAGTACTTC. The chain uses TRBV3-1 and TRBJ2-5; possibly TRBD1 or TRBD2 for D (5 bases each). The CDR3 runs to 14 residues. Germline loops: CDR1 LGHDT, CDR2 YNNKEL (reference sequence). V dropped 4 bases and J dropped 6 bases, with 15 bases sitting between them.

V is TRBV18 and J is TRBJ2-5, with D tentatively TRBD1 (6 bases). The end of the DNA fits TRBJ2-1 better, so the J call may be wrong. This CDR3 region has 14 residues. Germline values: CDR1 KGHSH, CDR2 LQKENI. The chain's CDR3 is CASSPGQGLYEQFF. The DNA of the CDR3 is TGTGCCAGCTCACCTGGGCAGGGGTTATATGAGCAGTTCTTC.

V gene TRBV4-1 combines with J gene TRBJ2-7; 8 positions agree with TRBD2. J gave up 2 bases and V 1 base, and 4 bases lay outside the gene matches. Germline V gives CDR1 MGHRA, CDR2 YSYEKL. The CDR3 has 15 amino acids. The CDR3 nucleotides read TGCGCCAGCAGCCAAGGCGTGGGACTAGCCTACGAGCAGTACTTC. Protein: CASSQGVGLAYEQYF.

This chain joins TRBV15 and TRBJ2-7; D might be TRBD1 (6 bases). Trimming removed 0 bases from V and 3 bases from J, with 12 bases in between. The CDR3 totals 15 residues. Looked up from germline, CDR1 is LNHNV and CDR2 is YYDKDF (reference sequence). The CDR3 reads CATSRDSDSYYEQYF. The CDR3 coding sequence is TGTGCCACCAGCAGAGATTCGGACAGCTACTACGAGCAGTACTTC.

The J gene is TRBJ2-5, the V gene TRBV2, with D possibly TRBD1 on 5 matching bases. The CDR3 totals 15 residues. Trimming pared 6 bases from V and 5 bases from J, leaving 19 bases between. In germline, CDR1 is SNHLY, CDR2 FYNNEI. CDR3 sequence reads: CASRSDQGLGETQYF. In DNA, the CDR3 is TGTGCCAGCAGATCTGACCAGGGCCTCGGGGAGACCCAGTACTTC.

This chain connects TRBV29-1 to TRBJ2-5, with TRBD1 matching over 7 bases. Near its end, the DNA agrees better with TRBJ2-7, so the J call may be wrong. This CDR3 region has 12 residues. Germline values: CDR1 SQVTM, CDR2 ANQGSEA. The CDR3 DNA is TGCAGCGTTATAGGACAGGCCTACGAGCAGTACTTC. As protein: CSVIGQAYEQYF.

This chain links TRBV6-1 with TRBJ2-5; D not resolved. CDR1 is MNHNS, CDR2 SASEGT, per germline. The CDR3 sequence is 13 residues long. The ends were cut back, 2 bases at V and 4 bases at J, with 8 bases in the middle. DNA of the CDR3: TGTGCCAGCAGTGAAATCGGAAGAGAGACCCAGTACTTC. Translated: CASSEIGRETQYF.

This chain joins TRBV11-3 and TRBJ2-2; a weak D match, TRBD1 (6 bases). V shed 1 base and J shed 5 bases, with 17 bases lying between them. The CDR3 contains 17 residues. Germline CDR1 SGHNT, CDR2 YENEEA. CDR3 nucleotide sequence: TGTGCCAGCAGCTTAGTTACAGGGATACACCTTACCGGGGAGCTGTTTTTT. Protein: CASSLVTGIHLTGELFF.

The chain's CDR3 is CASRPSTAQETQYF. In nucleotides, the CDR3 is TGTGCCAGCAGGCCTTCGACAGCCCAAGAGACCCAGTACTTC. The chain uses TRBV6-5 and TRBJ2-5; maybe TRBD1 (5 bases). V shed 6 bases and J shed 1 base, with 12 bases lying between them. The V gene's germline CDR1 is MNHEY and CDR2 SVGAGI. This CDR3 spans 14 amino acids.

At least ten counts were recorded for this clonotype. The V and J genes are TRBV4-2 and TRBJ2-5; D is perhaps TRBD1 or TRBD2 (7 bases each). CDR3 size: 14 residues. The germline V gene encodes CDR1 LGHNA and CDR2 YNFKEQ. V was clipped by 3 bases and J by 3 bases, with 11 bases between them. Written as DNA, the CDR3 is TGTGCCAGCAGCCAGGGAGGGACAGAAGAGACCCAGTACTTC. It specifies CASSQGGTEETQYF.

The V and J genes are TRBV12-3 or TRBV12-4 and TRBJ1-1; 7 nucleotides line up with TRBD1. CDR3 length: 12 residues. Trimming cost V 6 bases and J 7 bases; bases outside gene matches: 5. The CDR3 reads CASSHRGIEAFF. CDR3 DNA: TGTGCCAGCAGCCACAGGGGCATTGAAGCTTTCTTT.

This clonotype was recorded only once. The rearrangement joins TRBV24-1 to TRBJ2-5; maybe TRBD1 (6 bases). V lost 3 bases and J lost 1, with 17 bases in between. CDR3 length equals 17 residues. In germline, CDR1 is KGHDR, CDR2 SFDVKD. CDR3 amino acids: CATSDPGVGALQETQYF. The DNA for the CDR3 is TGTGCCACCAGTGATCCAGGGGTTGGTGCCCTCCAAGAGACCCAGTACTTC.

This clonotype has just a few counts. The genes are TRBV4-1 and TRBJ2-7; 11 positions match TRBD2. The CDR3 runs to 15 residues. V lost 6 bases to trimming and J lost 2 bases; unmatched junction nucleotides: 6. The V gene's germline CDR1 is MGHRA and CDR2 YSYEKL. The CDR3 loop is CASSITSGSPYEQYF. The DNA for the CDR3 is TGCGCCAGCAGTATCACTAGCGGGAGTCCCTACGAGCAGTACTTC.

CDR3 protein: CASIRDREDGIQYF. The CDR3 DNA follows: TGTGCCAGCATACGGGACAGGGAAGACGGCATTCAGTACTTC. The rearrangement joins TRBV28 to TRBJ2-4, with 9 bases matching TRBD1. This CDR3 spans 14 amino acids. V lost 7 bases to trimming and J lost 9 bases; unmatched junction nucleotides: 10. Per germline, CDR1 MDHEN and CDR2 SYDVKM.